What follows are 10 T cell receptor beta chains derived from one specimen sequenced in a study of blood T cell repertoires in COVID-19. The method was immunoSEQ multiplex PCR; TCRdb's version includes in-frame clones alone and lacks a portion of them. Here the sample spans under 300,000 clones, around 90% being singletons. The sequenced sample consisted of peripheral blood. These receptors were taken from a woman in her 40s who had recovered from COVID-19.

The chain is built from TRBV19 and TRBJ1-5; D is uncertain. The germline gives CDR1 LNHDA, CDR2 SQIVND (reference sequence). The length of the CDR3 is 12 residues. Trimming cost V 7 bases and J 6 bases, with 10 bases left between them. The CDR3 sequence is CASTYTGQPQHF. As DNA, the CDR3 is TGTGCCAGTACATATACGGGTCAGCCCCAGCATTTT. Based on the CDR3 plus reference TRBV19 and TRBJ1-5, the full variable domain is DGGITQSPKYLFRKEGQNVTLSCEQNLNHDAMYWYRQDPGQGLRLIYYSQIVNDFQKGDIAEGYSVSREKKESFPLTVTSAQKNPTAFYLCASTYTGQPQHFGDGTRLSIL.

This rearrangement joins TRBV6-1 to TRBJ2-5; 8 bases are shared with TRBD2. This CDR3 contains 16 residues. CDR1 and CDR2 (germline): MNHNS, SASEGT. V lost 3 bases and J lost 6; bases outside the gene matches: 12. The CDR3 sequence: CASSEGGLAGLKTQYF. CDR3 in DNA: TGTGCCAGCAGTGAGGGGGGTTTAGCGGGATTGAAGACCCAGTACTTC.

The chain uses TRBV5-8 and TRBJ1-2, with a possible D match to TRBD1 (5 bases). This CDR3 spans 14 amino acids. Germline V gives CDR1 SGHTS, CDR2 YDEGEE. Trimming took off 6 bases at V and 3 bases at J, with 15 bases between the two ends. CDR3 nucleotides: TGTGCCAGCACCGGGTCAGGGTTTCACTATGGCTACACCTTC. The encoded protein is CASTGSGFHYGYTF.

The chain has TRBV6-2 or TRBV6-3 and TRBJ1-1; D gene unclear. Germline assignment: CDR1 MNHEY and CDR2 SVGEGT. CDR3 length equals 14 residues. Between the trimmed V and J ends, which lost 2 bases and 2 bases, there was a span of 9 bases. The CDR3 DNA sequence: TGTGCCAGCAGTTACCTCAGACTCAACACTGAAGCTTTCTTT. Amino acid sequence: CASSYLRLNTEAFF.

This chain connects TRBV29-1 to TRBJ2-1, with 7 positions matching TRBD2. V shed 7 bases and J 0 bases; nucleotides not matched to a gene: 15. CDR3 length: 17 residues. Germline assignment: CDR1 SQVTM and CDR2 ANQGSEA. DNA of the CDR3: TGCAGCGCCCCCCGGGAGCGGGGTTCGAGCTCCTACAATGAGCAGTTCTTC. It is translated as CSAPRERGSSSYNEQFF.

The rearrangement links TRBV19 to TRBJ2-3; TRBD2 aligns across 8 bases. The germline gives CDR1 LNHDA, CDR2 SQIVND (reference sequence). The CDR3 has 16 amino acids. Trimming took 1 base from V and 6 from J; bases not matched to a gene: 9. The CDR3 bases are TGTGCCAGTAGTATAGGGCGGGAGGCCGCAAAGGATACGCAGTATTTT. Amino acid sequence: CASSIGREAAKDTQYF.

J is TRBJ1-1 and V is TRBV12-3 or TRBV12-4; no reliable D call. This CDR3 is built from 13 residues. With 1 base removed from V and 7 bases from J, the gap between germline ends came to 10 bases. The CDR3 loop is CASSLGAVFEAFF. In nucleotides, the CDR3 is TGTGCCAGCAGTTTAGGGGCCGTCTTTGAAGCTTTCTTT.

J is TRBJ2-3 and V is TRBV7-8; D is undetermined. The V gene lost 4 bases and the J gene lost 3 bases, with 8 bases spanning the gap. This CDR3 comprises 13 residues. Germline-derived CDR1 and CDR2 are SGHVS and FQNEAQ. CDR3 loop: CASSSYKTDTQYF. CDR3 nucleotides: TGTGCCAGCAGCTCCTATAAAACAGATACGCAGTATTTT. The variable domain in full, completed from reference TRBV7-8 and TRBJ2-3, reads GAGVSQSPRYKVAKRGQDVALRCDPISGHVSLFWYQQALGQGPEFLTYFQNEAQLDKSGLPSDRFFAERPEGSVSTLKIQRTQQEDSAVYLCASSSYKTDTQYFGPGTRLTVL.

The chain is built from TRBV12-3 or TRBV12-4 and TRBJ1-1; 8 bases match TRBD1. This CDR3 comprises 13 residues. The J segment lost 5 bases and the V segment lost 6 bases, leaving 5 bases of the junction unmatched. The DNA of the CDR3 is TGTGCCAGCAGGGGGACAGGTGGGACTGAAGCTTTCTTT. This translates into CASRGTGGTEAFF.

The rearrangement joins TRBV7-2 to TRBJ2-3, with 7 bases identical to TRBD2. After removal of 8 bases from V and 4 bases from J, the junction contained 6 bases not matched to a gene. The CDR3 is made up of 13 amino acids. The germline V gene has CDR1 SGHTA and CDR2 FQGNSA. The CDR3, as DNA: TGTGCCAGCCGCCTCGCGGGAGCAGATACGCAGTATTTT. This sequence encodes CASRLAGADTQYF. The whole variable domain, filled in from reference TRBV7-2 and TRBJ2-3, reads GAGVSQSPSNKVTEKGKDVELRCDPISGHTALYWYRQSLGQGLEFLIYFQGNSAPDKSGLPSDRFSAERTGGSVSTLTIQRTQQEDSAVYLCASRLAGADTQYFGPGTRLTVL.